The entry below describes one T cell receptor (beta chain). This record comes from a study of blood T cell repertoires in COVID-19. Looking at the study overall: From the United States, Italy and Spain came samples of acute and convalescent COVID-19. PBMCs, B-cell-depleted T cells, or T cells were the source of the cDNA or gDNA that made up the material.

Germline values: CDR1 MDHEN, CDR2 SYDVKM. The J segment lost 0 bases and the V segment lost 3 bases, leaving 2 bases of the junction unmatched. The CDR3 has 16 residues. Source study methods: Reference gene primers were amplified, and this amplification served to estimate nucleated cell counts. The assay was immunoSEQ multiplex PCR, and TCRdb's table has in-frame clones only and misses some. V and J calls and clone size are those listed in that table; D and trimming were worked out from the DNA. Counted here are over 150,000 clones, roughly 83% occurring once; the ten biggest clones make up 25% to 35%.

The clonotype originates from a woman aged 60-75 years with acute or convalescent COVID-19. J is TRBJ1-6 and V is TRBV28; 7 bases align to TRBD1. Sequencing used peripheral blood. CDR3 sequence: CASSFQGGSYNSPLHF. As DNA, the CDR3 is TGTGCCAGCAGTTTCCAGGGGGGCTCCTATAATTCACCCCTCCACTTT.